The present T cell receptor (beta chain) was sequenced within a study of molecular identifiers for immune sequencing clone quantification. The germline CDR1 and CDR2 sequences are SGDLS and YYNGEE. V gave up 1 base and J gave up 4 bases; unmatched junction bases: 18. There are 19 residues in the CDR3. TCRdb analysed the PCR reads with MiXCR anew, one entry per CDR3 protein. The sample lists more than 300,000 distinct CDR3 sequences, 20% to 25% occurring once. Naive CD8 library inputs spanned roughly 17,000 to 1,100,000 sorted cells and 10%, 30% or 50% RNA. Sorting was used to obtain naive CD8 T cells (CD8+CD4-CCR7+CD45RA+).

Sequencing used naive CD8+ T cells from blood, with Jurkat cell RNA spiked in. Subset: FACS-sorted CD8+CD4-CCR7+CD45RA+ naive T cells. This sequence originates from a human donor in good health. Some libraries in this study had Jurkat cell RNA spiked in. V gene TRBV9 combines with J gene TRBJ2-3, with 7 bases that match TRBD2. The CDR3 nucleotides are TGTGCCAGCAGCGTACAGGTTGAGGGTCCCGGGACTAACCCAGATACGCAGTATTTT. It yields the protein CASSVQVEGPGTNPDTQYF.